This TCR beta chain emerged from a study of cytomegalovirus exposure and HLA in healthy donors. The primer mix had 60 Vbeta and 13 Jbeta primers. Here immunoSEQ multiplex PCR was the method, and the copy in TCRdb shows in-frame clones only, minus some. This sample yields approximately 150,000 clones, of which approximately 80% are seen a single time; around 3% belongs to the top ten. This CDR3 is built from 18 residues. V was pared by 3 bases and J by 4 bases, with 9 bases of the junction left unmatched. CDR1 SGHAT and CDR2 FQNNGV come from the germline V gene. Study outcomes and limitations: Immune exposure information comprised only CMV serostatus.

Concerning this clone: The target antigen is unknown.

The sequencing sample was made of PBMCs. V usage is TRBV11-2 and J usage is TRBJ2-7, with 16 bases fitting TRBD2. The sequence derives from a male donor in good health and CMV-seronegative. The CDR3 DNA reads TGTGCCAGCAGCTTCACTGGGACTAGCGGGGGGGCCACGTACGAGCAGTACTTC. Translation: CASSFTGTSGGATYEQYF.